Listed below are T cell receptor beta chains from one sample, sequenced in a study of post-analysis software for immune sequencing data. In TCRdb, the PCR reads were re-called with MiXCR into one record per CDR3 protein. The sample records hundreds of thousands of distinct CDR3 sequences, more than 30% being singletons. Sequencing was carried out using blood. These TCRs come from a girl aged 2-10 years with multiple sclerosis. Both conserved end residues are part of each CDR3.

V gene	J gene	CDR3 protein
TRBV29-1	-	CSVEGLDRNRQETQYF
TRBV5-1	TRBJ2-3	CASSLVAGGRTDTQYF
TRBV10-2	TRBJ2-3	CASSTTGGTDTQYF
TRBV18	TRBJ1-2	CASSPWDRGPSNYGYTF
TRBV7-8	TRBJ2-5	CASSPEGVETQYF
TRBV5-1	TRBJ2-7	CASSSSGREDEQYF
TRBV7-9	TRBJ2-1	CASSGEEGAVHNEQFF
TRBV4-1	TRBJ1-4	CASSQDYRENEKLFF
TRBV5-1	TRBJ2-5	CASRTGHTFQETQYF
TRBV11-2	TRBJ2-6	CASSVSLGANVLTF
TRBV10-3	TRBJ1-5	CAISETAGESWPQHF
TRBV28	TRBJ2-2	CASRPGTGLSGELFF
TRBV28	TRBJ2-7	CASLGAGALYEQYF
TRBV28	TRBJ1-2	CATRGEGNYGYTF
TRBV7-9	TRBJ1-5	CASSLDRGPKDNQPQHF
TRBV7-8	-	CASSFKDETQYF
TRBV5-1	-	CASSQPQGLDEQYF
TRBV20-1	TRBJ2-3	CSTGPLPPDTQYF
TRBV5-6	TRBJ2-7	CASSGPYEQYF
TRBV10-3	TRBJ1-4	CAIGTGLEEKLFF
TRBV7-9	TRBJ2-7	CASSLILYEQYF
TRBV28	TRBJ1-6	CASSTTTGTGDSPLHF
TRBV25-1	TRBJ1-6	CASSGTGESSPLHF
TRBV5-1	TRBJ2-4	CTSSLGAENIQYF
TRBV28	TRBJ2-1	CASSLIGLAVRNNEQFF
TRBV18	-	CASSLSGTSGNCEQYF
TRBV5-1	TRBJ2-7	CASSLDSPQQNHEQYF
TRBV20-1	TRBJ1-2	CSARVSWTGRSTF
TRBV6-1	TRBJ2-1	CASSGGLAGGNEQFF
TRBV5-1	TRBJ2-1	CASSYPGNSNEQFF
TRBV7-7	TRBJ2-2	CASSSRTGLNTGELFF
TRBV20-1	TRBJ2-4	CSARQRDRGNIQYF
TRBV6-5	TRBJ2-3	CASSWASEPGTDTQYF
TRBV18	TRBJ2-1	CASSPGVSYNEQFF
TRBV6-1	TRBJ2-7	CASRSPAGLNYEQYF
TRBV29-1	TRBJ1-1	CSVRAPNWMNTEAFF
TRBV5-5	TRBJ1-2	CASSLGSFRRPYGYTF
TRBV28	TRBJ2-7	CASRLGGKGCEQYF
TRBV20-1	TRBJ2-3	CSAPSGWYTDTQYF
TRBV29-1	TRBJ2-7	CSVGVDSAEQYF
TRBV15	TRBJ2-4	CATSSRSDGLAKNIQYF
TRBV5-1	TRBJ2-1	CVSSSLHHNEQFF
TRBV5-1	TRBJ2-7	CASSLGAVVSYEQYF
TRBV29-1	TRBJ2-3	CSVKRGGVSTDTQYF
TRBV5-1	TRBJ2-3	CASSLALEGAPTTDTQYF
TRBV12-3/TRBV12-4	TRBJ2-3	CARRAGVAGADTQYF
TRBV9	TRBJ2-1	CASRGTGGVNNEQFF
TRBV28	TRBJ2-3	CASQFGGVSTDTQYF
TRBV27	TRBJ2-1	CASSLAPGLDEQFF